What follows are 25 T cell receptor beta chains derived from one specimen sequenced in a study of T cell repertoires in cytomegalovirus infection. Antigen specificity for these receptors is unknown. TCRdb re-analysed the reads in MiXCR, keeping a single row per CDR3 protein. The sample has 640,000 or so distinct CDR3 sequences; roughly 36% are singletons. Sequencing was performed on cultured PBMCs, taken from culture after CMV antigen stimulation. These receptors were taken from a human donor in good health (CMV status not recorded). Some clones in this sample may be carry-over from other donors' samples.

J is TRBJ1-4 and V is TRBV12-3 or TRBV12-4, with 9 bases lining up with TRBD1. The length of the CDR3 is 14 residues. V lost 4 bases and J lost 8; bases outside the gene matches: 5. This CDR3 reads CASSSGTGKEKLFF. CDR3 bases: TGTGCCAGCAGTTCCGGGACAGGGAAAGAAAAACTGTTTTTT.

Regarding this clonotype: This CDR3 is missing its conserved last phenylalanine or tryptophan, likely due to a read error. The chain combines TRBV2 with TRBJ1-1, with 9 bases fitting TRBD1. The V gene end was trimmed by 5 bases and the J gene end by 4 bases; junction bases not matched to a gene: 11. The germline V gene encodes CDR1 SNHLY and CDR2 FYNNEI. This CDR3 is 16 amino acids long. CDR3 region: CASSYLKQGARTEAFY. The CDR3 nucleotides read TGTGCCAGCAGTTACCTAAAACAGGGGGCGCGCACTGAAGCTTTCTAT.

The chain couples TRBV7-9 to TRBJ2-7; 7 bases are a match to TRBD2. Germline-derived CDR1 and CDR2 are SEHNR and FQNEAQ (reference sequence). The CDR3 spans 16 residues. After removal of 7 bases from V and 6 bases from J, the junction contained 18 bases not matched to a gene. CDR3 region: CASTPLSGGRTGEQYF. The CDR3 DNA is TGTGCCAGCACCCCCCTTTCCGGCGGGAGAACGGGCGAGCAGTACTTC.

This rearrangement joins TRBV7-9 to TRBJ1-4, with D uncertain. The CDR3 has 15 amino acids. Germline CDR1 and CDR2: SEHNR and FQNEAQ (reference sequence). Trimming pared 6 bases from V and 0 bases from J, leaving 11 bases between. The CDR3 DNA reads TGTGCCAGCAGTAGCTGGAGCGCAACTAATGAAAAACTGTTTTTT. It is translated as CASSSWSATNEKLFF.

The CDR3 nucleotides read TGTGCCAGCCAGGGACAGGGGGACCTCGAGCAGTACTTC. It codes for CASQGQGDLEQYF. The chain carries TRBV6-2 or TRBV6-3 and TRBJ2-7; 11 nucleotides match TRBD1. CDR3 length equals 13 residues. The germline gives CDR1 MNHEY, CDR2 SVGEGT. V gave up 8 bases and J gave up 6 bases; unmatched junction bases: 6.

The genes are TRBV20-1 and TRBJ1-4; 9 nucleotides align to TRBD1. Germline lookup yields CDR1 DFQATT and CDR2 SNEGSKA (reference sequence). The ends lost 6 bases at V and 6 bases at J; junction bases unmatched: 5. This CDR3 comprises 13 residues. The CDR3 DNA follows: TGCAGTGCCTCGGGACAGGGTGATGAAAAACTGTTTTTT. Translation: CSASGQGDEKLFF.

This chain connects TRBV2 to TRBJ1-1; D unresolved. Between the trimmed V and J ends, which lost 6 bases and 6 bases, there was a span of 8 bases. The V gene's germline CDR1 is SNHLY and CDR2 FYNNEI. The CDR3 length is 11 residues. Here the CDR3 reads CASSNIPEAFF. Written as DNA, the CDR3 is TGTGCCAGCAGCAACATCCCTGAAGCTTTCTTT.

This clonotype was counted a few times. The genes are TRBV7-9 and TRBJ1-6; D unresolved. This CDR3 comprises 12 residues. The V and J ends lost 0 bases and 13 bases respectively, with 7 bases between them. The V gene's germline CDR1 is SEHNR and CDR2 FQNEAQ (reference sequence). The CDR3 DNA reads TGTGCCAGCAGCTTAGCGCCGGGGCCCCTCCACTTT. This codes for CASSLAPGPLHF.

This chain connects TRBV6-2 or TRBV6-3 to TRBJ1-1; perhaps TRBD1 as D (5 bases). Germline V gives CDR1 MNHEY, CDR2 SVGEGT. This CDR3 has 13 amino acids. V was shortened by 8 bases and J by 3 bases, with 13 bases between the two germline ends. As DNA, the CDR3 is TGTGCCAGCCAAGAGGGACGGTACACTGAAGCTTTCTTT. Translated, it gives CASQEGRYTEAFF.

DNA for the CDR3: TGTGCCAGCTCACCATACGTGGGGGACAGGGGATCTCGAACCTTC. Amino acid sequence: CASSPYVGDRGSRTF. The chain joins TRBV18 to TRBJ1-2, with 10 bases matching TRBD1. The CDR3 sequence is 15 residues long. V was pared by 2 bases and J by 14 bases, with 14 bases of the junction left unmatched. The germline V gene has CDR1 KGHSH and CDR2 LQKENI.

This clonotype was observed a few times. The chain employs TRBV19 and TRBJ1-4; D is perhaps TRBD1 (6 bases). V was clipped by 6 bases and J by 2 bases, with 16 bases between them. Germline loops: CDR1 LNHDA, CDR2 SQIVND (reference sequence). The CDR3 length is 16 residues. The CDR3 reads CASRTTGRTTNEKLFF. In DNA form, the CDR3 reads TGTGCCAGTAGGACTACAGGGCGGACGACTAATGAAAAACTGTTTTTT.

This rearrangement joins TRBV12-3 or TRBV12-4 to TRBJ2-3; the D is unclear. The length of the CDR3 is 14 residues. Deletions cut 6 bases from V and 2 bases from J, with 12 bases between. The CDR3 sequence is CASSQDGYTDTQYF. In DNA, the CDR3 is TGTGCCAGCAGCCAGGACGGTTACACAGATACGCAGTATTTT.

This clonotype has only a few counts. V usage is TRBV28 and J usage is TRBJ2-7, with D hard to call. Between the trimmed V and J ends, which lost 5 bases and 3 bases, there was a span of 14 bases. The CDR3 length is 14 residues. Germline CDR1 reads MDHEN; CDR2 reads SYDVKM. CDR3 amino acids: CASSVGMVDYEQYF. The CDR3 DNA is TGTGCCAGCAGTGTGGGGATGGTTGACTACGAGCAGTACTTC.

In DNA form, the CDR3 reads TGTGCCAGCAGCTCCAGCGGGGGGGCCGGGGAGCTGTTTTTT. Encoded protein: CASSSSGGAGELFF. V gene TRBV28 combines with J gene TRBJ2-2; 10 positions match TRBD2. This CDR3 has 14 residues. Germline CDR1 and CDR2: MDHEN and SYDVKM. V was clipped by 6 bases and J by 6 bases; unmatched bases: 4.

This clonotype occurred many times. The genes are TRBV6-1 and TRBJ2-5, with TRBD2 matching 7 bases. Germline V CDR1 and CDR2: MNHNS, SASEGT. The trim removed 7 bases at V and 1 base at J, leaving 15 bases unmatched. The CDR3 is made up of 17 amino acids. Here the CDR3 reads CASNHGEGQSSQETQYF. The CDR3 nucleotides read TGTGCCAGCAATCACGGGGAGGGCCAGAGCAGCCAAGAGACCCAGTACTTC.

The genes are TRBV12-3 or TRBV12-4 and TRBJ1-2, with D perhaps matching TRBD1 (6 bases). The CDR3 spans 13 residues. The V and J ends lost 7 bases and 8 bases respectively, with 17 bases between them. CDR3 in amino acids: CASTSTGFIGYTF. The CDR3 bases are TGTGCCAGCACCTCCACAGGGTTTATAGGCTACACCTTC.

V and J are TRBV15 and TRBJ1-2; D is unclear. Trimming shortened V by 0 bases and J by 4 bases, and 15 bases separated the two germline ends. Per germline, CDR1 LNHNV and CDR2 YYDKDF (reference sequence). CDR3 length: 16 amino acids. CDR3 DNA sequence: TGTGCCACCAGCAGAGAACCGGACTCATTCGGCTATGGCTACACCTTC. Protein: CATSREPDSFGYGYTF.

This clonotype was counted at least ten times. The DNA of the CDR3 is TGTGCCAGCAGCGCAGATATCCCGGAGGGGGGGACCCAGTACTTC. This sequence encodes CASSADIPEGGTQYF. The chain carries TRBV7-2 and TRBJ2-5; D may correspond to TRBD1 or TRBD2 (6 bases each). Trimming removed 5 bases at V and 7 bases at J, with 20 bases between. The CDR3 consists of 15 residues. Germline CDR1 and CDR2: SGHTA and FQGNSA.

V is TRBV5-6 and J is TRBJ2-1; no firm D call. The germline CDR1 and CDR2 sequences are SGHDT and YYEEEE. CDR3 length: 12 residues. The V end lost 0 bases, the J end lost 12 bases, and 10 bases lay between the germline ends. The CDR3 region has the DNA TGTGCCAGCAGCTTGGATCCGGGCCCGCAGTTCTTC. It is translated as CASSLDPGPQFF.

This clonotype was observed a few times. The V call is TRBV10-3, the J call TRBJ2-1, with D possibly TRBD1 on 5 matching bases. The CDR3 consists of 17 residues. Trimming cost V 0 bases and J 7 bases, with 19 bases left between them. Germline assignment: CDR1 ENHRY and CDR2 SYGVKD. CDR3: CAISESSRRVSDNEQFF. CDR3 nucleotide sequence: TGTGCCATCAGTGAGTCGTCCCGCAGGGTATCGGATAATGAGCAGTTCTTC.

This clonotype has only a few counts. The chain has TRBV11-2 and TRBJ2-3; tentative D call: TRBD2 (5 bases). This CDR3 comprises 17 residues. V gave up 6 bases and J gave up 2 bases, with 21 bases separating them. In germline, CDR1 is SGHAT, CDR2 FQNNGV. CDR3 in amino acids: CASSPRVLAGVTDTQYF. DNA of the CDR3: TGTGCCAGCAGTCCCCGAGTATTGGCGGGCGTCACAGATACGCAGTATTTT.

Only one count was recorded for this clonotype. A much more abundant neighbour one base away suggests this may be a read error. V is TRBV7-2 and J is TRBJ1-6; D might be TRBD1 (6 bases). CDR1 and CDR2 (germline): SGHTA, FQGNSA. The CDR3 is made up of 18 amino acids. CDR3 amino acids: CASSRGGAASSYNSTLHF. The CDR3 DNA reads TGTGCCAGCAGCCGGGGGGGGGCGGCGAGCTCCTATAATTCAACCCTCCACTTT.

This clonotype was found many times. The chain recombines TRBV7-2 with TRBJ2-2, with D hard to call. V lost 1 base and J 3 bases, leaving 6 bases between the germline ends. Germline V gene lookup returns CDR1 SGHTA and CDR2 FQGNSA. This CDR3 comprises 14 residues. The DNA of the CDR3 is TGTGCCAGCAGCTTAGACCGGGACACCGGGGAGCTGTTTTTT. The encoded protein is CASSLDRDTGELFF.

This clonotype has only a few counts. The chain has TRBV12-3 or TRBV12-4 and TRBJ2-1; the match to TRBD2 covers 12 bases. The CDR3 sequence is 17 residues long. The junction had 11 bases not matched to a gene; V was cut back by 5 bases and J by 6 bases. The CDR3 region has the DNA TGTGCCAGCAGTAGACAGCTAACTAGCGGGGGGCTCAATGAGCAGTTCTTC. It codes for CASSRQLTSGGLNEQFF.

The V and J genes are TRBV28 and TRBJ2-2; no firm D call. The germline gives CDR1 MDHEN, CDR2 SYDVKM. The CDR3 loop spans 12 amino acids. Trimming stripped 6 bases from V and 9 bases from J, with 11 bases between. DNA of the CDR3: TGTGCCAGCAGCCCGACCGGACGGGAGCTGTTTTTT. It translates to CASSPTGRELFF. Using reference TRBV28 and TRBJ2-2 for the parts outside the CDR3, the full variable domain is DVKVTQSSRYLVKRTGEKVFLECVQDMDHENMFWYRQDPGLGLRLIYFSYDVKMKEKGDIPEGYSVSREKKERFSLILESASTNQTSMYLCASSPTGRELFFGEGSRLTVL.